This T cell receptor (beta chain) was identified in a study of CD8 T cells in Susac syndrome. This clonotype came up once. This CDR3 region has 14 residues. The ends were cut back, 4 bases at V and 2 bases at J, with 12 bases in the middle. Random hexamers primed reverse transcription of roughly 0.45 to 1 ug RNA. Amplification of TCR beta CDR3 by immunoSEQ multiplex PCR spanned 54 Vbeta and 13 Jbeta. TCRdb processed the immunoSEQ multiplex PCR reads anew with MiXCR; each CDR3 protein has one entry. Of fewer than 200,000 distinct CDR3 sequences detected, around 94% appear once; the ten largest clones hold approximately 0.11%. CD8+ and CD4+ T cells circulating in blood were sequenced for TCR beta. Negative isolation yielded CD4+ and CD8+ T cells, and FACS enriched TEMRA cells.

The sequenced sample consisted of CD4+ T cells from PBMCs. The chain carries TRBV12-3 or TRBV12-4 and TRBJ2-7; possibly TRBD1 for D (6 bases). This receptor was identified in a human donor with Susac syndrome. The CDR3: CASSSSGHAYEQYF. The CDR3 bases are TGTGCCAGCAGTTCCTCGGGACATGCCTACGAGCAGTACTTC.